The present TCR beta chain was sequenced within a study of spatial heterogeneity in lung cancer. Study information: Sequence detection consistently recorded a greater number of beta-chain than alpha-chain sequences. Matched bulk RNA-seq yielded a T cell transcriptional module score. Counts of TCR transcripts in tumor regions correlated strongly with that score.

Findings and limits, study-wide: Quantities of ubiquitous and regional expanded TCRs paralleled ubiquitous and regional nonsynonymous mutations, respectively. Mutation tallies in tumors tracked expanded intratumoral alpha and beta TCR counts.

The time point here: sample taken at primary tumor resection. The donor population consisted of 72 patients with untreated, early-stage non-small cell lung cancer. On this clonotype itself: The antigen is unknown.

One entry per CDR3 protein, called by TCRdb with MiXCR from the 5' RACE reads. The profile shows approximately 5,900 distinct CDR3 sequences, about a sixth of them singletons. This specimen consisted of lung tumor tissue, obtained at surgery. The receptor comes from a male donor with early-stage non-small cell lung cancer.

CDR3 sequence (DNA): TGTGCCAGCAGCTTGCAAAAGAACACTGAAGCTTTCTTT. It translates to CASSLQKNTEAFF. The chain combines TRBV7-3 with TRBJ1-1; D gene ambiguous. The CDR3 is 13 residues long. Germline V lookup: CDR1 SGHTA, CDR2 FQGTGA. V lost 3 bases and J lost 1, with 6 bases in between.